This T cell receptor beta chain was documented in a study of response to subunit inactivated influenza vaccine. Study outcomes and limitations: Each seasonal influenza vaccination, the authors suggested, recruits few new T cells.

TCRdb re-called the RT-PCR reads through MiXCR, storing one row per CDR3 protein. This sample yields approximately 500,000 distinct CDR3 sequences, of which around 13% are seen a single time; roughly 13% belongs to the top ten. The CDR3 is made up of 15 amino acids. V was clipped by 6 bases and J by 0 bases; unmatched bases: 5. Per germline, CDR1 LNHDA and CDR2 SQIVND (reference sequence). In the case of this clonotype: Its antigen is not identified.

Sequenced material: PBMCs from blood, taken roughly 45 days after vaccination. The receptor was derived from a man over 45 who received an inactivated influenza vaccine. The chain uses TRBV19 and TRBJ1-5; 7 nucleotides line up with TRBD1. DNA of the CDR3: TGTGCCAGTAGCGTATACAGGGGTAGCAATCAGCCCCAGCATTTT. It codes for CASSVYRGSNQPQHF.